This record concerns one TCR beta chain sequence. This clonotype was found many times. No antigen is known for it. Within one base of it there is no much larger clone, and no base qualities were kept. The data were obtained in a study of neurological immune-mediated disorders (dated by TCRdb to between 2018 and 2021). About the study as a whole: Among the approximately 35 multiple sclerosis patients, roughly 31 had relapsing-remitting MS and 3 had secondary progressive MS. Peripheral blood TCR-beta repertoires from patients with HTLV-I-associated myelopathy (HAM/TSP), patients with multiple sclerosis, and healthy controls were compared in the study using UMI-based sequencing. The roughly 100 TCR-beta libraries covered PBMC samples along with longitudinal samples, technical triplicates, and paired sorted CD4+ and CD8+ T-cell subsets. Longitudinal HAM/TSP and healthy donors had 3 time-points each (3-40 month intervals). The cohort was made up of approximately 65 subjects, consisting of some 14 HAM/TSP patients, some 34 multiple sclerosis patients and approximately 20 healthy controls.

What the study reported, not specific to this receptor: In phylogenetic analysis, the repertoires of 18 of 34 MS patients grouped into a cluster of related CDR3 sequences, which suggests a possible signature at the repertoire level. The MS cluster was not associated with any clinical or MRI features, and the authors stated that larger cohorts are needed. TCR clonal expansion was greatest in HAM/TSP patients and smallest in MS patients, who ranked below even healthy controls. Expanded clones from different subjects shared no identical CDR3 amino acid sequences, which suggests that TCR-beta repertoires were private in all groups.

In light of the paper, this sample's time point label describes: longitudinal time-point 2. For unsorted PBMC libraries, 2 million PBMCs were used after storage in RNAlater at -80 degrees C until RNA extraction. The multiple sclerosis patients were enrolled in a US clinical protocol that used magnetic resonance imaging to evaluate disease progression. PBMCs were separated from peripheral blood using Ficoll-Hypaque density gradient centrifugation and then cryopreserved in liquid nitrogen. The CDR3 holds 14 amino acids from the cysteine to the phenylalanine. The read is trimmed to its CDR3 DNA, 42 bases read in frame from base 1. V is cut by 6 bases and J by 1 base, and the space between the germline ends is 12 bases. From the germline V gene, CDR1 is SGHTA and CDR2 is FQGNSA. cDNA was synthesized by template-switch 5'RACE using a primer carrying a 10-nucleotide random unique molecular identifier by which each TCR transcript was tagged. Over 160 million TCR-beta sequences, covering 15-18 subjects, were produced in each sequencing run. The RNeasy kit was used to extract total RNA. The KAPA Real-time Library Amplification kit was used to amplify TCR-beta VDJ regions with primers targeting the TCR constant region and the 5'RACE anchor. Sample indexes and Illumina adaptors were added in a first PCR, after which library yield was increased in a second PCR. The roughly 650 bp TCR product was size-selected on a 2% E-gel SizeSelection system after Ampure bead purification. Before pooling, libraries had their quality checked on a Bioanalyzer, their concentration measured with Qubit, and their quantity determined with the Kapa Library Quantification kit. Libraries were sequenced paired-end 2 x 150 bp on an Illumina HiSeq 2500. To increase sequence diversity, about 25-31% phiX was spiked into each library pool. The authors' analysis ran thus. Quality-filtered reads were processed with the UMI-based MiGEC pipeline, which removed over 75% of raw TCR sequences during error correction. VDJ genes were aligned to IMGT germline references, and clonotypes were defined by unique CDR3 amino acid sequence plus V-J genes. Clonal expansion, Shannon diversity and CDR3 relatedness were evaluated with VDJtools (CalcPairwiseDistances, ClusterSamples), while phylogenetic trees were built in CLCbio workbench. Clones with at least 8 unique UMIs were defined as expanded, with this threshold being based on coefficient-of-variation modelling across technical triplicates. The public reads were reprocessed in TCRdb via fastp at Q25 and MiXCR, keeping in-frame beta chains. Rows merge per CDR3 protein into single entries with the most common DNA and genes. It is TCRdb's table, rather than the study itself, that gives the V and J calls and clone size. Counted in this sample were 65,000 to 85,000 distinct CDR3 sequences; approximately 6% of them appeared once. In total, the top ten clones hold roughly 7.9% of the sample.

The receptor chain draws on TRBV7-2 and TRBJ1-1, with a tentative D gene TRBD1 over 6 matching bases. The clonotype was recovered from a woman in her sixties or seventies with multiple sclerosis. Specimen: PBMCs. The DNA sequence is TGTGCCAGCAGACAGGGTCTAAGGAACACTGAAGCTTTCTTT. The resulting protein is CASRQGLRNTEAFF.